The 22 T cell receptor beta chains presented below share a single source sample, sequenced in a study of cytomegalovirus exposure and HLA in healthy donors. Amplification used 60 Vbeta primers and 13 Jbeta primers. Method: immunoSEQ multiplex PCR; TCRdb's copy keeps in-frame clones and lacks some. The top ten clones hold around 0.2% of a sample with more than 200,000 clones, more than 60% of them seen once. Source material: PBMCs. The receptors derive from a girl aged 2 to 9 in good health and CMV-seronegative.

The chain recombines TRBV5-4 with TRBJ2-5; TRBD2 is a possible D gene (5 bases). Trimming removed 7 bases at V and 0 bases at J, with 13 bases between. Germline V gene data show CDR1 as SGHNT and CDR2 as YYREEE (reference sequence). There are 14 residues in the CDR3. DNA for the CDR3: TGTGCCAGCGCCGATCGAGGGAACCAAGAGACCCAGTACTTC. Residues: CASADRGNQETQYF.

V gene TRBV18 combines with J gene TRBJ2-7; 7 bases map to TRBD1. Germline-derived CDR1 and CDR2 are KGHSH and LQKENI. The CDR3 loop spans 13 amino acids. V shed 8 bases and J 7 bases; nucleotides not matched to a gene: 11. The CDR3 region has the DNA TGTGCCAGCGCCCGGGACAGTTTTAGGGAGCAGTACTTC. Protein sequence: CASARDSFREQYF.

This clone was seen a single time. This sequence joins TRBV10-1 and TRBJ2-1; D is perhaps TRBD2 (5 bases). V was pared by 4 bases and J by 9 bases, with 25 bases between. Germline lookup yields CDR1 WNHNN and CDR2 SYGVQD (reference sequence). The CDR3 is made up of 17 amino acids. CDR3 nucleotides: TGCGCCAGCAGTGGGGCCCGGGGAAAAGGCCCCAATAGTGAGCAGTTCTTC. It codes for CASSGARGKGPNSEQFF.

The CDR3 loop is CASSLMGAQSNSPLHF. The CDR3 DNA reads TGTGCCAGCAGTTTAATGGGGGCGCAGAGTAATTCACCCCTCCACTTT. The V and J genes are TRBV27 and TRBJ1-6; a possible D gene is TRBD1 (6 bases). The V gene lost 2 bases and the J gene lost 6 bases, with 14 bases spanning the gap. Germline V gives CDR1 MNHEY, CDR2 SMNVEV (reference sequence). CDR3 length: 16 amino acids.

The chain has TRBV19 and TRBJ1-1; 7 bases fit TRBD1. The germline CDR1 and CDR2 sequences are LNHDA and SQIVND (reference sequence). J was trimmed by 1 base and V by 5 bases; bases with no gene match: 19. The CDR3 sequence is 19 residues long. Here the CDR3 reads CASSPHRGTVEARNTEAFF. The CDR3 nucleotides read TGTGCCAGTAGTCCCCACAGAGGGACAGTGGAGGCCCGGAACACTGAAGCTTTCTTT.

The V call is TRBV2, the J call TRBJ2-2; 12 bases map to TRBD2. The CDR3 has 16 residues. The trim removed 6 bases at V and 4 bases at J, leaving 6 bases unmatched. Germline values: CDR1 SNHLY, CDR2 FYNNEI. The chain's CDR3 is CASRPLAGGITGELFF. The DNA of the CDR3 is TGTGCCAGCAGACCACTAGCGGGAGGCATCACCGGGGAGCTGTTTTTT.

The genes are TRBV30 and TRBJ1-2; tentatively, D is TRBD1 (6 bases). Trimming removed 4 bases at V and 4 bases at J, with 13 bases between. The CDR3 runs 13 residues. Germline V lookup: CDR1 GTSNPN, CDR2 SVGIG (reference sequence). CDR3 region: CAWTGQLAYGYTF. The CDR3 DNA is TGTGCCTGGACCGGACAGTTGGCCTATGGCTACACCTTC.

The CDR3 sequence: CATSRTGQGGNQPQHF. CDR3 sequence (DNA): TGTGCCACCAGCAGAACTGGACAGGGGGGCAATCAGCCCCAGCATTTT. The chain combines TRBV15 with TRBJ1-5, with TRBD1 matching 10 bases. The junction had 3 bases not matched to a gene; V was cut back by 2 bases and J by 2 bases. The CDR3 length is 16 residues. The V gene's germline CDR1 is LNHNV and CDR2 YYDKDF (reference sequence).

Only one count was recorded for this clone. The genes are TRBV9 and TRBJ2-3, with D perhaps TRBD2 (5 bases). The CDR3 has 14 residues. V dropped 4 bases and J dropped 1 base, with 10 bases sitting between them. Germline assignment: CDR1 SGDLS and CDR2 YYNGEE. The CDR3 reads CASSPDLGTDTQYF. CDR3 DNA: TGTGCCAGCAGCCCGGACTTAGGCACAGATACGCAGTATTTT.

The chain recombines TRBV9 with TRBJ1-4, with 9 bases matching TRBD1. Germline CDR1 reads SGDLS; CDR2 reads YYNGEE. V dropped 3 bases and J dropped 8; count of bases not matched to a gene: 11. The CDR3 sequence is 16 residues long. The chain's CDR3 is CASSAEPGQGTEKLFF. CDR3 DNA: TGTGCCAGCAGCGCGGAACCGGGACAGGGAACCGAAAAACTGTTTTTT.

The rearrangement uses TRBV7-2 and TRBJ2-2; D is possibly TRBD1 (5 bases). The germline V gene has CDR1 SGHTA and CDR2 FQGNSA. The CDR3 runs to 13 residues. V shed 11 bases and J shed 4 bases, with 14 bases lying between them. CDR3 loop: CASSRVVTGELFF. Here the CDR3 DNA reads TGTGCCTCCAGCAGGGTGGTCACCGGGGAGCTGTTTTTT.

The chain has TRBV27 and TRBJ1-2; 8 bases are a match to TRBD1. V lost 10 bases, J lost 8 bases, and 15 bases stayed unmatched. In germline, CDR1 is MNHEY, CDR2 SMNVEV (reference sequence). The CDR3 sequence is 14 residues long. The DNA of the CDR3 is TGTGCCACCGCCCGACAGGGGACCCTGTGGGGCTACACCTTC. Translating gives CATARQGTLWGYTF.

The CDR3: CASSLPGGEDTQYF. CDR3 DNA sequence: TGCGCCAGCAGCTTGCCCGGGGGTGAAGATACGCAGTATTTT. This chain uses TRBV5-1 with TRBJ2-3; possible D gene TRBD2, 6 bases. The length of the CDR3 is 14 residues. The germline CDR1 and CDR2 sequences are SGHRS and YFSETQ. The V and J ends lost 1 base and 5 bases respectively, with 11 bases between them.

The chain combines TRBV7-9 with TRBJ1-4; 7 nucleotides align to TRBD1. CDR3 size: 14 residues. The germline CDR1 and CDR2 sequences are SEHNR and FQNEAQ (reference sequence). The J segment lost 4 bases and the V segment lost 3 bases, leaving 2 bases of the junction unmatched. The CDR3 DNA reads TGTGCCAGCAGCTTTCAGGGGGGTAATGAAAAACTGTTTTTT. It yields the protein CASSFQGGNEKLFF.

The V and J genes are TRBV6-1 and TRBJ2-1; TRBD2 aligns across 7 bases. J gave up 8 bases and V 7 bases, and 11 bases lay outside the gene matches. Germline assignment: CDR1 MNHNS and CDR2 SASEGT. This CDR3 region has 14 residues. Here the CDR3 reads CASNRGGSSHEQFF. The CDR3, as DNA: TGTGCCAGCAACCGGGGCGGGAGTAGTCATGAGCAGTTCTTC.

The V gene is TRBV2, the J gene TRBJ2-7; 14 positions match TRBD2. Trimming at V came to 8 bases and at J to 0 bases, leaving 9 bases not matched to a gene. Germline CDR1 is SNHLY and CDR2 is FYNNEI. The CDR3 has 17 amino acids. The CDR3 DNA reads TGTGCCAGCCGCGGGACTAGCGGGAGAAACGTCTCCTACGAGCAGTACTTC. This translates into CASRGTSGRNVSYEQYF.

This clone has just one count. The rearrangement joins TRBV7-9 to TRBJ2-3; TRBD1 is a possible D gene (6 bases). The CDR3 consists of 15 residues. Germline CDR1 reads SEHNR; CDR2 reads FQNEAQ (reference sequence). V lost 1 base and J lost 3, with 11 bases in between. For the CDR3, the DNA is TGTGCCAGCAGCTTAGTTACAGGGATGACAGATACGCAGTATTTT. Protein: CASSLVTGMTDTQYF.

In its sample, this clone was seen a few times. This chain connects TRBV10-3 to TRBJ2-7; 7 bases are shared with TRBD2. The germline CDR1 and CDR2 sequences are ENHRY and SYGVKD. V was pared by 4 bases and J by 3 bases, with 0 bases of the junction left unmatched. The CDR3 extends over 12 amino acids. DNA for the CDR3: TGTGCCATCAGTGGGGGGGGCTACGAGCAGTACTTC. Amino acids: CAISGGGYEQYF.

The V gene is TRBV7-9, the J gene TRBJ1-1, with a tentative D call TRBD1 (5 bases). Per germline, CDR1 SEHNR and CDR2 FQNEAQ (reference sequence). There are 16 residues in the CDR3. Trimming left V 6 bases short and J 0 bases short, with 17 bases between. CDR3 coding DNA: TGTGCCAGCAGGTCATTTAAAGGGGCCCTGAACACTGAAGCTTTCTTT. Its protein is CASRSFKGALNTEAFF. The full variable domain, with the rest looked up from reference TRBV7-9 and TRBJ1-1, is DTGVSQNPRHKITKRGQNVTFRCDPISEHNRLYWYRQTLGQGPEFLTYFQNEAQLEKSRLLSDRFSAERPKGSFSTLEIQRTEQGDSAMYLCASRSFKGALNTEAFFGQGTRLTVV.

The CDR3 sequence: CASSSSGQGIPNSPLHF. Written as DNA, the CDR3 is TGTGCCAGCAGCTCTTCGGGACAGGGAATCCCCAATTCACCCCTCCACTTT. The chain has TRBV7-9 and TRBJ1-6; 9 bases agree with TRBD1. This CDR3 has 17 residues. V lost 4 bases and J lost 7; bases outside the gene matches: 11. In germline, CDR1 is SEHNR, CDR2 FQNEAQ (reference sequence). The full variable domain, with the rest looked up from reference TRBV7-9 and TRBJ1-6, is DTGVSQNPRHKITKRGQNVTFRCDPISEHNRLYWYRQTLGQGPEFLTYFQNEAQLEKSRLLSDRFSAERPKGSFSTLEIQRTEQGDSAMYLCASSSSGQGIPNSPLHFGNGTRLTVT.

The V and J genes are TRBV7-3 and TRBJ2-2; TRBD1 matches at 7 bases. The J segment lost 3 bases and the V segment lost 0 bases, leaving 4 bases of the junction unmatched. This CDR3 spans 16 amino acids. Germline values: CDR1 SGHTA, CDR2 FQGTGA. CDR3 in DNA: TGTGCCAGCAGCTTAACAAGGGGGCTGGACACCGGGGAGCTGTTTTTT. Encoded protein: CASSLTRGLDTGELFF. Supplemented by reference TRBV7-3 and TRBJ2-2, the full variable domain reads GAGVSQTPSNKVTEKGKYVELRCDPISGHTALYWYRQSLGQGPEFLIYFQGTGAADDSGLPNDRFFAVRPEGSVSTLKIQRTERGDSAVYLCASSLTRGLDTGELFFGEGSRLTVL.

The chain joins TRBV9 to TRBJ2-5; 10 nucleotides line up with TRBD2. The CDR3 extends over 18 amino acids. After removal of 0 bases from V and 1 base from J, the junction contained 9 bases not matched to a gene. Germline CDR1 SGDLS, CDR2 YYNGEE. CDR3 residues: CASSVGPSLAGVQETQYF. The CDR3 DNA follows: TGTGCCAGCAGCGTAGGTCCCTCCCTAGCGGGGGTCCAAGAGACCCAGTACTTC.